Sequencing of this T cell receptor (beta chain) was carried out in a study of blood T cell repertoires in COVID-19 (dated by TCRdb to 2018 to 2021). Turning to the overall study: Samples covering the acute and convalescent phases of COVID-19 were provided by collaborators in the United States, Italy and Spain. The sample metadata nearly always contained a de-identified subject ID, COVID-19 status, age in years and sex. Deeply sampled blood TCRbeta repertoires from subjects exposed to, actively infected with, or recovered from COVID-19 were included in the dataset. Samples were obtained from the ongoing ImmuneRACE study (first 160 participants) and from over 1,000 subjects provided by 6 global collaborators. The material from the prospective study consisted of cDNA or gDNA derived from T cells, B-cell-depleted T cells, or PBMCs. HLA class I and class II types, where available, came from metadata supplied by the sample provider rather than from assay-based typing. The repertoires were released in a freely available public database intended as a resource for research on the immune response to SARS-CoV-2. The paper's findings and limits, for the study overall: The quantity of clinical and demographic metadata differed by source and by participant and was supplied without curation.

The collaborating institutions used their own protocols to collect whole blood in K2EDTA tubes. For TCRbeta analysis, collaborator samples were shipped as frozen whole blood, as isolated PBMCs, or as DNA extracted from either sample type. TCRbeta CDR3 regions were amplified from genomic DNA using the immunoSEQ Assay, a bias-controlled multiplex PCR. As for the authors' bioinformatics: The number of nucleated cells in each sample was estimated by amplification of reference gene primers within the assay. Sequence reads were collapsed and filtered to measure the absolute abundance of every unique TCRbeta CDR3 rearrangement. For each sample, productive Simpson clonality was calculated as the square root of Simpson's diversity index across productive rearrangements. Held by TCRdb, this immuneACCESS table contains in-frame sequences only and omits some clones. Under half of the omission traces to an unresolved V gene where checked; the cause of the rest is unknown. V and J calls and clone size are copied from that table; D and trimming were computed from the DNA. The sample contains just under 150,000 clones, around 87% of them found a single time. The leading ten clones occupy less than 10% of the sample.

Turning to this clone: The clone's antigen remains unknown. It has no much larger one-base neighbor in the sample; base qualities were not kept.

Unmatched junction bases come to 2, with V trimmed by 3 bases and J by 5 bases. The germline V gene provides CDR1 SGHTA and CDR2 FQGTGA. The CDR3 runs 15 amino acids, cysteine and phenylalanine included. Left in the record is the CDR3 DNA by itself, 45 bases read in frame from the first base. The sequence came from a woman in her 50s with active or convalescent COVID-19. Sequencing was done on a sample of peripheral blood. The chain was built from TRBV7-3 and TRBJ2-1, with 12 bases matching TRBD2. The CDR3 reads CASSFRTSGDNEQFF. The DNA sequence follows: TGTGCCAGCAGCTTCCGGACTAGCGGGGACAATGAGCAGTTCTTC.